Listed below are T cell receptor beta chains from one sample, sequenced in a study of a mutant IDH1 vaccine in newly diagnosed glioma. Profiled with immunoSEQ multiplex PCR; TCRdb holds only in-frame clones, not every one. The sample contains 35,000 to 40,000 clones, roughly 89% of which appear only once. Sample: PBMCs, taken from a glioma patient treated with radiotherapy, temozolomide or both. These receptors all stem from a man between 18 and 35 years old with glioma. Each CDR3 is given with its conserved first and last residue. The D gene is left open where the match is weak. Not all rows give a size; the values are once, few, many and, for expanded clones, a class.

size	D	J	V	CDR3	DNA
-	-	TRBJ1-2	TRBV28	CASSSFRAPEGGYTF	TGTGCCAGCAGTTCATTTAGGGCGCCTGAGGGTGGCTACACCTTC
-	TRBD2	TRBJ2-1	TRBV4-3	CASSQDWGGEGEQFF	TGCGCCAGCAGCCAAGATTGGGGGGGAGAGGGTGAGCAGTTCTTC
-	-	TRBJ1-2	TRBV7-9	CASSLEQGGGYTF	TGTGCCAGCAGCTTAGAGCAGGGTGGAGGCTACACCTTC
-	-	TRBJ1-2	TRBV28	CASNFGAGASNVYGYTF	TGTGCCAGCAACTTCGGGGCAGGGGCATCAAACGTCTATGGCTACACCTTC
-	-	TRBJ1-1	TRBV28	CASSFENTEAFF	TGTGCCAGCAGTTTTGAGAACACTGAAGCTTTCTTT
-	-	TRBJ1-5	TRBV7-2	CASSLSGGNQPQHF	TGTGCCAGCAGCTTATCCGGGGGCAATCAGCCCCAGCATTTT
once	-	TRBJ1-1	TRBV29-1	CSALWGGNTEAFF	TGCAGCGCCCTTTGGGGGGGAAACACTGAAGCTTTCTTT
-	-	TRBJ2-1	TRBV4-2	CASSQAASPQYEQFF	TGTGCCAGCAGCCAAGCGGCCAGTCCCCAGTATGAGCAGTTCTTC
-	TRBD2	TRBJ2-1	TRBV6-1	CASSWTSGVDEQFF	TGTGCCAGCAGTTGGACTAGCGGGGTCGATGAGCAGTTCTTC
-	-	TRBJ1-3	TRBV5-1	CASSREGATGNTIYF	TGCGCCAGCAGCCGAGAAGGGGCAACTGGAAACACCATATATTTT
-	TRBD1	TRBJ1-1	TRBV7-2	CASSPWGQGAMKGTEAFF	TGTGCCAGCAGCCCCTGGGGACAGGGGGCTATGAAGGGCACTGAAGCTTTCTTT
once	TRBD2	TRBJ2-7	TRBV6-5	CASSYEASGYYEQYF	TGTGCCAGCAGTTACGAGGCTAGCGGATACTACGAGCAGTACTTC
-	-	TRBJ1-1	TRBV6-5	CASSYFSGNTEAFF	TGTGCCAGCAGTTACTTTAGCGGGAACACTGAAGCTTTCTTT
-	-	TRBJ2-5	TRBV4-1	CASSLRAGQETQYF	TGCGCCAGCAGCCTAAGGGCGGGCCAAGAGACCCAGTACTTC
-	-	TRBJ1-1	TRBV7-8	CASSLVGAHPEAFF	TGTGCCAGCAGCTTAGTGGGGGCCCATCCTGAAGCTTTCTTT
-	-	TRBJ1-2	TRBV28	CASSLRENYGYTF	TGTGCCAGCAGTTTAAGAGAGAACTATGGCTACACCTTC
-	-	TRBJ2-2	TRBV4-3	CASSQVILSGGELFF	TGCGCCAGCAGCCAAGTTATCCTCAGCGGCGGGGAGCTGTTTTTT
-	TRBD1	TRBJ1-2	TRBV4-3	CASSGVVGTGDRYGYTF	TGCGCCAGCAGCGGAGTAGTGGGGACAGGAGATCGCTATGGCTACACCTTC
-	TRBD2	TRBJ2-7	TRBV11-3	CASSSGTSGDPYEQYF	TGTGCCAGCAGCTCTGGGACTAGCGGAGACCCCTACGAGCAGTACTTC
once	TRBD1	TRBJ1-4	TRBV13	CASSFRGGNEKLFF	TGTGCCAGCAGCTTTAGAGGGGGCAATGAAAAACTGTTTTTT
-	TRBD2	TRBJ2-1	TRBV5-1	CASSLEGTSGREEQFF	TGCGCCAGCAGCTTGGAGGGGACTAGCGGGAGGGAGGAGCAGTTCTTC
-	TRBD2	TRBJ2-2	TRBV29-1	CSVEVVGTSGSNTGELFF	TGCAGCGTTGAAGTGGTAGGGACTAGCGGTTCGAACACCGGGGAGCTGTTTTTT
once	-	TRBJ1-2	TRBV5-1	CASSLAQVDYGYTF	TGCGCCAGCAGCTTGGCACAGGTGGACTATGGCTACACCTTC
once	-	TRBJ1-1	TRBV30	CAWSVGLANTEAFF	TGTGCCTGGAGTGTGGGGCTTGCTAACACTGAAGCTTTCTTT
-	-	TRBJ2-7	TRBV4-1	CASSLAGGSYEQYF	TGCGCCAGCAGCCTCGCTGGGGGCTCCTACGAGCAGTACTTC
-	-	TRBJ2-3	TRBV7-2	CASSLGGFGGPNTDTQYF	TGTGCCAGCAGCTTAGGGGGGTTTGGCGGGCCGAACACAGATACGCAGTATTTT
-	-	TRBJ1-4	TRBV4-3	CASSQRSGVGEKLFF	TGCGCCAGCAGCCAGAGGTCGGGAGTTGGTGAAAAACTGTTTTTT
-	-	TRBJ1-1	TRBV12-5	CASALPPNTEAFF	TGTGCTAGTGCCCTCCCGCCAAACACTGAAGCTTTCTTT